Shown below are 15 T cell receptor beta chains from a single sample sequenced in a study of blood T cells in healthy people across ages. Primed by a sample-barcoded 5' primer and a J-beta primer mix, a second PCR proceeded for about 6 to 11 cycles. TCRdb ran MiXCR on the 5' RACE reads and lists one entry per CDR3 protein. The sample includes over a million distinct CDR3 sequences, more than 40% of them seen just once. Sample: blood. The receptors here all came from a woman in her sixties or seventies in good health.

This chain joins TRBV20-1 and TRBJ1-1; D is unclear. The V end lost 4 bases, the J end lost 6 bases, and 9 bases lay between the germline ends. There are 11 residues in the CDR3. The germline V gene encodes CDR1 DFQATT and CDR2 SNEGSKA (reference sequence). CDR3 protein: CSATPEAEAFF. The CDR3 coding sequence is TGCAGTGCTACCCCCGAGGCTGAAGCTTTCTTT.

The sample holds a few counts of this clonotype. The rearrangement links TRBV7-9 to TRBJ2-3; the D is unclear. Germline CDR1 is SEHNR and CDR2 is FQNEAQ (reference sequence). The CDR3 is made up of 12 amino acids. With 5 bases removed from V and 6 bases from J, the gap between germline ends came to 9 bases. The CDR3 DNA sequence: TGTGCCAGCAGCCGCTCGTCCGATACGCAGTATTTT. It specifies CASSRSSDTQYF.

This sequence joins TRBV6-1 and TRBJ2-2; a weak D match, TRBD2 (5 bases). Per the germline V gene, CDR1 is MNHNS and CDR2 is SASEGT. This CDR3 has 14 residues. Trimming took off 6 bases at V and 4 bases at J, with 12 bases between the two ends. The CDR3 bases are TGTGCCAGCAGGAGGGAAGCAGCCACCGGGGAGCTGTTTTTT. This encodes CASRREAATGELFF.

The chain links TRBV29-1 to TRBJ2-6, with D hard to call. The germline V gene has CDR1 SQVTM and CDR2 ANQGSEA. Trimming cost V 2 bases and J 18 bases, with 5 bases left between them. The CDR3 is 8 amino acids. CDR3 nucleotides: TGCAGCGTTGAATGGCGGACTTTC. It yields the protein CSVEWRTF.

The table lists this clonotype with a few counts. The V call is TRBV27, the J call TRBJ2-7; the match to TRBD1 covers 11 bases. The CDR3 has 14 residues. The junction had 3 bases not matched to a gene; V was cut back by 6 bases and J by 2 bases. Germline-derived CDR1 and CDR2 are MNHEY and SMNVEV (reference sequence). CDR3 DNA sequence: TGTGCCAGCAGCTGGACAGGGGGCCCCTACGAGCAGTACTTC. Encoded protein: CASSWTGGPYEQYF.

This clonotype was counted a few times. The chain carries TRBV13 and TRBJ2-3; 9 nucleotides line up with TRBD2. The V gene's germline CDR1 is PRHDT and CDR2 FYEKMQ (reference sequence). The CDR3 spans 17 residues. The junction had 9 bases not matched to a gene; V was cut back by 5 bases and J by 0 bases. DNA of the CDR3: TGTGCCAGCAGCGGCCCTCTAGCGGGAATAAGCACAGATACGCAGTATTTT. Residues: CASSGPLAGISTDTQYF.

The chain couples TRBV5-1 to TRBJ2-3; D ambiguous. The CDR3 totals 12 residues. Germline loops: CDR1 SGHRS, CDR2 YFSETQ. The V end was cut by 6 bases, the J end by 6 bases, with 11 bases between. CDR3 DNA: TGCGCCAGCAAGCTAGGGTCGGATACGCAGTATTTT. Translated: CASKLGSDTQYF. Filled out from reference TRBV5-1 and TRBJ2-3, the complete variable domain reads KAGVTQTPRYLIKTRGQQVTLSCSPISGHRSVSWYQQTPGQGLQFLFEYFSETQRNKGNFPGRFSGRQFSNSRSEMNVSTLELGDSALYLCASKLGSDTQYFGPGTRLTVL.

In this sample, this clonotype turned up a few times. The rearrangement links TRBV2 to TRBJ2-7; weak D call: TRBD1 (5 bases). The CDR3 runs to 15 residues. CDR1 SNHLY and CDR2 FYNNEI come from the germline V gene. Deletions cut 2 bases from V and 0 bases from J, with 11 bases between. The CDR3, as DNA: TGTGCCAGCAGTGAAAGGTCCAGGGCCTCCTACGAGCAGTACTTC. It specifies CASSERSRASYEQYF.

The chain couples TRBV6-5 to TRBJ1-5; D ambiguous. This CDR3 has 14 amino acids. V shed 3 bases and J shed 3 bases, with 9 bases lying between them. Germline-derived CDR1 and CDR2 are MNHEY and SVGAGI. Here the CDR3 DNA reads TGTGCCAGCAGTTATGAGGGAGCCAATCAGCCCCAGCATTTT. Translation: CASSYEGANQPQHF.

In the case of this clonotype: At one end, the junction sequence differs from germline, possibly due to a read error. CDR3 in amino acids: CASSQGVGSPPHF. The CDR3 nucleotides read TGCGCCAGCAGCCAGGGGGTCGGTTCACCCCCCCACTTT. This chain links TRBV3-1 with TRBJ1-6, with 7 bases matching TRBD1. The CDR3 consists of 13 residues. CDR1 and CDR2 from the germline V gene are LGHDT and YNNKEL (reference sequence).

The chain is built from TRBV12-3 or TRBV12-4 and TRBJ2-3; D not resolved. V gave up 5 bases and J gave up 1 base, with 16 bases separating them. The CDR3 covers 16 residues. CDR3 sequence: CASSGSTPPGTDTQYF. The DNA of the CDR3 is TGTGCCAGCAGTGGTTCGACCCCGCCTGGCACAGATACGCAGTATTTT.

J is TRBJ1-5 and V is TRBV20-1, with unresolved D. There are 14 residues in the CDR3. Germline CDR1 and CDR2: DFQATT and SNEGSKA (reference sequence). V shed 3 bases and J shed 9 bases, with 18 bases lying between them. Here the CDR3 reads CSASPGVTIGPQHF. The CDR3 DNA reads as TGCAGTGCTAGTCCCGGGGTAACGATCGGGCCCCAGCATTTT.

This sequence joins TRBV29-1 and TRBJ2-7; TRBD1 aligns across 8 bases. CDR1 SQVTM and CDR2 ANQGSEA come from the germline V gene. V trimming: 6 bases; J trimming: 3 bases; junction bases outside the gene matches: 4. The CDR3 sequence is 12 residues long. CDR3 bases: TGCAGCGTCGGACAGGGAGTCTACGAGCAGTACTTC. It translates to CSVGQGVYEQYF.

This clonotype was found a few times. The chain joins TRBV15 to TRBJ1-5; a possible D gene is TRBD1 (5 bases). V dropped 3 bases and J dropped 6 bases, with 6 bases sitting between them. Per the germline V gene, CDR1 is LNHNV and CDR2 is YYDKDF (reference sequence). The CDR3 has 12 residues. In DNA form, the CDR3 reads TGTGCCACCAGCAGTAGGGGTCAGCCCCAGCATTTT. This sequence encodes CATSSRGQPQHF.

At least ten counts were recorded for this clonotype. The V and J genes are TRBV28 and TRBJ2-1; no clear D. The length of the CDR3 is 15 residues. The germline V gene encodes CDR1 MDHEN and CDR2 SYDVKM. The V and J ends lost 5 bases and 6 bases respectively, with 17 bases between them. The CDR3 DNA is TGTGCCAGCAGTGGACCAGCTTTAGTGGCCAATGAGCAGTTCTTC. Translating it yields CASSGPALVANEQFF.